The T cell receptor beta chain described here comes from a study of T cells in localized non-small cell lung cancer. The CDR3 has 15 residues. J was trimmed by 3 bases and V by 3 bases; bases with no gene match: 3. Per germline, CDR1 SGHTA and CDR2 FQGNSA. General study findings and limits: Among blood samples, higher T cell density accompanied longer overall survival. The greatest T cell clonality was found in uninvolved adjacent lung (higher than in tumor). The study sequenced only one region of the tumor. As a result, intratumor heterogeneity could not be excluded and remains possible.

Turning to this clone: Its antigen is still unknown.

Libraries were prepared by immunoSEQ multiplex PCR; TCRdb keeps only in-frame clonotypes and omits some of them. The data contain 25,000 or so clones, more than 75% of them singletons. The gene calls are TRBV7-2 and TRBJ2-2, with 8 nucleotides matching TRBD1. This TCR was sampled from a woman between 35 and 75 years old with stage I lung adenocarcinoma. The material was peripheral blood, obtained before any cancer treatment. CDR3 in amino acids: CASSFGQGDTGELFF. In DNA, the CDR3 is TGTGCCAGCAGCTTTGGACAGGGTGACACCGGGGAGCTGTTTTTT.